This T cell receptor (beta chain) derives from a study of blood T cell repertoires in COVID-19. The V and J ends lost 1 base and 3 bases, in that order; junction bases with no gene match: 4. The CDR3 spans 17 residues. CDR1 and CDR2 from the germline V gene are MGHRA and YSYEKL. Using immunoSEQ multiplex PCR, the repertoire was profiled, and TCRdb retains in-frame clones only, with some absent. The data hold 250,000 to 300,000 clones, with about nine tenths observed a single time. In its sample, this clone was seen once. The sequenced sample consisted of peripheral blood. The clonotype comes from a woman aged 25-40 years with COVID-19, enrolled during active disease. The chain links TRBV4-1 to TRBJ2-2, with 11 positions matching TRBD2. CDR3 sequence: CASSQVAGGRDTGELFF. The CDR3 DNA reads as TGCGCCAGCAGCCAAGTAGCGGGAGGGAGGGACACCGGGGAGCTGTTTTTT.